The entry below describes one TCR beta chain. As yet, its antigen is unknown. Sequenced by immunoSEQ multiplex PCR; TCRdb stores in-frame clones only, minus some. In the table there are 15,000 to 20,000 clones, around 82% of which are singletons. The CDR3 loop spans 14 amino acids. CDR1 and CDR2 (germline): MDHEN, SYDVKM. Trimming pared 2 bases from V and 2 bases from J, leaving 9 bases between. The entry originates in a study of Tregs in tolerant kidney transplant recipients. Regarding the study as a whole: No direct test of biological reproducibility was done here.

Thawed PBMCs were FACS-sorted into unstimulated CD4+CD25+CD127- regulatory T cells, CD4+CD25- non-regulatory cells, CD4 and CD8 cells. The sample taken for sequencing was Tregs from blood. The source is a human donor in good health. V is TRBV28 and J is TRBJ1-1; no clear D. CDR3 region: CASSLAQINTEAFF. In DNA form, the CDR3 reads TGTGCCAGCAGTTTAGCCCAAATTAACACTGAAGCTTTCTTT. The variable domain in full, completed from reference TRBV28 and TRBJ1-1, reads DVKVTQSSRYLVKRTGEKVFLECVQDMDHENMFWYRQDPGLGLRLIYFSYDVKMKEKGDIPEGYSVSREKKERFSLILESASTNQTSMYLCASSLAQINTEAFFGQGTRLTVV.